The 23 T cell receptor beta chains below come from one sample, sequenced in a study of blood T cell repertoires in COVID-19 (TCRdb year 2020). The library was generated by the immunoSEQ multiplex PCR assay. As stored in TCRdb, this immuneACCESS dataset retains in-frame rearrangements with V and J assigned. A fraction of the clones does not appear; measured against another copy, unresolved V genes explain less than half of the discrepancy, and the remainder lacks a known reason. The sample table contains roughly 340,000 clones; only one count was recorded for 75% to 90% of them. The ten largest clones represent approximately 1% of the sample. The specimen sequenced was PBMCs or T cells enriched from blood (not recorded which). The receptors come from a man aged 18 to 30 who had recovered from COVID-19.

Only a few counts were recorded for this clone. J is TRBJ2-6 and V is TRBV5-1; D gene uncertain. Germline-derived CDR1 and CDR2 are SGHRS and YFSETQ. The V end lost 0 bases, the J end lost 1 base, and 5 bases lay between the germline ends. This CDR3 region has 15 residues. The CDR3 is CASSLDLSGANVLTF. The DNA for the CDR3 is TGCGCCAGCAGCTTGGATCTATCTGGGGCCAACGTCCTGACTTTC.

The CDR3 DNA reads TGTGCCAGCAGTCCAGCTAACTATGGCTACACCTTC. The encoded protein is CASSPANYGYTF. This chain links TRBV12-3 or TRBV12-4 with TRBJ1-2; D is ambiguous. This CDR3 is 12 amino acids long. V lost 5 bases and J 0 bases, leaving 4 bases between the germline ends.

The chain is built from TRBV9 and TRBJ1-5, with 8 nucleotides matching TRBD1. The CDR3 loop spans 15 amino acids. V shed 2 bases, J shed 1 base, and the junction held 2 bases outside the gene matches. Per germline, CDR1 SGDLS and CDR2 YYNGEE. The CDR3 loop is CASSVGQGSNQPQHF. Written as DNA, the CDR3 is TGTGCCAGCAGCGTCGGACAGGGAAGCAATCAGCCCCAGCATTTT.

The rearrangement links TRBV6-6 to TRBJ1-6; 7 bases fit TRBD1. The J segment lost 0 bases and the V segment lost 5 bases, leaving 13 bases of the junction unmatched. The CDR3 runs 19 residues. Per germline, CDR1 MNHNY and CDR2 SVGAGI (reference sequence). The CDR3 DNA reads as TGTGCCAGCAGTCCCGGGACAGACGACCCGAGCTCCTATAATTCACCCCTCCACTTT. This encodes CASSPGTDDPSSYNSPLHF.

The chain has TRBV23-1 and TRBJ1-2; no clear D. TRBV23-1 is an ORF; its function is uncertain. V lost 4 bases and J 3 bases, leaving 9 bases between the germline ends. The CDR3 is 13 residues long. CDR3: CASSRLEDYGYTF. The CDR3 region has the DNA TGCGCCAGCAGTCGTCTGGAGGACTATGGCTACACCTTC.

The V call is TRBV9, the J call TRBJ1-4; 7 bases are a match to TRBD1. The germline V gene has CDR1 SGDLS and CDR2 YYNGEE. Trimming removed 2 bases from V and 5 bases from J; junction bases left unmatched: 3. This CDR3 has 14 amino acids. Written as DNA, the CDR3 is TGTGCCAGCAGCGTTGGGACAGAGAATGAAAAACTGTTTTTT. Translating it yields CASSVGTENEKLFF. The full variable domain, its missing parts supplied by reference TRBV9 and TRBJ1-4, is DSGVTQTPKHLITATGQRVTLRCSPRSGDLSVYWYQQSLDQGLQFLIQYYNGEERAKGNILERFSAQQFPDLHSELNLSSLELGDSALYFCASSVGTENEKLFFGSGTQLSVL.

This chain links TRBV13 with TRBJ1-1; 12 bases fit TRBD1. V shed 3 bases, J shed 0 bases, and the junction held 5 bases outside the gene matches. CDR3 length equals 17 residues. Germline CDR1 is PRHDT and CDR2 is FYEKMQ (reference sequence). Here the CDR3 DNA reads TGTGCCAGCAGCTTTATCGGGACAGGGGGCCTGAACACTGAAGCTTTCTTT. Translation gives CASSFIGTGGLNTEAFF.

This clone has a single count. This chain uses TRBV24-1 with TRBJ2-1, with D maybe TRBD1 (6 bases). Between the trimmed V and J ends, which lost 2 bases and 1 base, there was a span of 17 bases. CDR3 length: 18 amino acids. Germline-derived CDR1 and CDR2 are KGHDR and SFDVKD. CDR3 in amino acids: CATSDSQGSGASYNEQFF. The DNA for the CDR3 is TGTGCCACCAGTGATTCACAGGGTTCCGGGGCTTCCTACAATGAGCAGTTCTTC.

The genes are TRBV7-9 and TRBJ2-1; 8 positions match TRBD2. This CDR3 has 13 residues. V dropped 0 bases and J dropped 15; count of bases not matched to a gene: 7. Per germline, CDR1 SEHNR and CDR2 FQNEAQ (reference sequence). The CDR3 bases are TGTGCCAGCAGCTTAGCTGCTGCGGGGGGTCGGTTCTTC. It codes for CASSLAAAGGRFF.

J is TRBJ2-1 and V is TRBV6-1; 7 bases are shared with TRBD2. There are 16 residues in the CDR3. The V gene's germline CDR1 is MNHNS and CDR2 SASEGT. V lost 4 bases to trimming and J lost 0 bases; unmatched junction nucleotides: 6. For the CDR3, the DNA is TGTGCCAGCAGTGTTGCCGGGACTACCTCCTACAATGAGCAGTTCTTC. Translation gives CASSVAGTTSYNEQFF.

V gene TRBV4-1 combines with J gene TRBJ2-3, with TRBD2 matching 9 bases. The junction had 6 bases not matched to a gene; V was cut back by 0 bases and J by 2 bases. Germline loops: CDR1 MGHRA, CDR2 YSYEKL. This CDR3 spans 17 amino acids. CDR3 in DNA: TGCGCCAGCAGCCAAGATCTAGCGGGGAGTCTCACAGATACGCAGTATTTT. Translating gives CASSQDLAGSLTDTQYF.

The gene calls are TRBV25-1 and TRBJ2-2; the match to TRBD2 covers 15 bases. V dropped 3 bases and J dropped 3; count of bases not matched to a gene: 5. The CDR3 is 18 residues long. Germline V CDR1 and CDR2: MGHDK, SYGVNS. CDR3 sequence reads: CASSDEGLAGGYTGELFF. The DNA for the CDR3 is TGTGCCAGCAGTGATGAAGGACTAGCGGGAGGGTACACCGGGGAGCTGTTTTTT.

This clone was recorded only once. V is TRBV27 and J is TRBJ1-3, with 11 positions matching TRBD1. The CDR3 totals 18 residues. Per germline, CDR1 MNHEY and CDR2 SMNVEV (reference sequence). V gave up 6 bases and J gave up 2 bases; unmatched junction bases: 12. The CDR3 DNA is TGTGCCAGCAGCCCCGGGACAGGGGGGGTTGGCGCTGGAAACACCATATATTTT. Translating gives CASSPGTGGVGAGNTIYF.

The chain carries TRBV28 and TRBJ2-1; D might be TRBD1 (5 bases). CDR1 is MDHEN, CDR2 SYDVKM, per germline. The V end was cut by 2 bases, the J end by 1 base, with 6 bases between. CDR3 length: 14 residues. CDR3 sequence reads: CASSLRQSYNEQFF. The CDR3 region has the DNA TGTGCCAGCAGTTTACGACAGTCCTACAATGAGCAGTTCTTC.

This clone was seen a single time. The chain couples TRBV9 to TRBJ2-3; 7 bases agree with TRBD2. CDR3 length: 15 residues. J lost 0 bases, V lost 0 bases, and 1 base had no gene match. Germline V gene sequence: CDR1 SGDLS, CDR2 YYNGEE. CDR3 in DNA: TGTGCCAGCAGCGTAGGAGCGGGGAGCACAGATACGCAGTATTTT. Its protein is CASSVGAGSTDTQYF.

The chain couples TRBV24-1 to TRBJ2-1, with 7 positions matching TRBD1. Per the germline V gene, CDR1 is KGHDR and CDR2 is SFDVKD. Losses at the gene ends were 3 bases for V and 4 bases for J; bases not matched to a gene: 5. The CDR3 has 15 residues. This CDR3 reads CATSDDRALYNEQFF. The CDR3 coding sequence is TGTGCCACCAGTGATGACAGGGCCCTGTACAATGAGCAGTTCTTC.

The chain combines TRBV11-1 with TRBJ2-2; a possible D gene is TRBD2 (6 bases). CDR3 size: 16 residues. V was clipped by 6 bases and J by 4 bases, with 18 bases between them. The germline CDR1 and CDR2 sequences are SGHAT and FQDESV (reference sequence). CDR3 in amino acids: CASSLEREWGTGELFF. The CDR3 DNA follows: TGTGCCAGCAGTCTGGAACGGGAGTGGGGCACCGGGGAGCTGTTTTTT.

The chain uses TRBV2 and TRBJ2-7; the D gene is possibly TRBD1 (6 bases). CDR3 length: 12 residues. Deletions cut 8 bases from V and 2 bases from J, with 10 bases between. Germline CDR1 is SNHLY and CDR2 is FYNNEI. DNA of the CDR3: TGTGCCAGCGGATGGACAGCCTACGAGCAGTACTTC. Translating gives CASGWTAYEQYF.

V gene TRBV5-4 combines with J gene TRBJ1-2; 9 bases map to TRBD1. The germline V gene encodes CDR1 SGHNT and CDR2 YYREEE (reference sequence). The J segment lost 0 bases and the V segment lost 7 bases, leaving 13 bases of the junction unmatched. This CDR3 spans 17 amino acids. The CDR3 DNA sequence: TGTGCCAGCCAACCGGGGGGGACAGGGCACTCTAACTATGGCTACACCTTC. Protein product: CASQPGGTGHSNYGYTF.

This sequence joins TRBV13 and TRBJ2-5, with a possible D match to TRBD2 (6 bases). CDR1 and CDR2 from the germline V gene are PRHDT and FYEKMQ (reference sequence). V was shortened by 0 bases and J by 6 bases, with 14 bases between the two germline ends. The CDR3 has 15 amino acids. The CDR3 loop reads CASSLGGAGEKTQYF. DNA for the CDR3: TGTGCCAGCAGCTTAGGCGGAGCGGGTGAAAAGACCCAGTACTTC. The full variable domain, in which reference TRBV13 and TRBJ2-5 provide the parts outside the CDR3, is AAGVIQSPRHLIKEKRETATLKCYPIPRHDTVYWYQQGPGQDPQFLISFYEKMQSDKGSIPDRFSAQQFSDYHSELNMSSLELGDSALYFCASSLGGAGEKTQYFGPGTRLLVL.

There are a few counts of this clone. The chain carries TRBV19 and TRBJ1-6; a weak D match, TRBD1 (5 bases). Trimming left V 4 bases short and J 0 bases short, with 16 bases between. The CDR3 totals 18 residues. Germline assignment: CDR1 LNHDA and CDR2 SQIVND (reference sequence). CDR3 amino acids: CASSTSTAKSSYNSPLHF. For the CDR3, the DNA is TGTGCCAGTAGTACATCGACAGCGAAGAGCTCCTATAATTCACCCCTCCACTTT.

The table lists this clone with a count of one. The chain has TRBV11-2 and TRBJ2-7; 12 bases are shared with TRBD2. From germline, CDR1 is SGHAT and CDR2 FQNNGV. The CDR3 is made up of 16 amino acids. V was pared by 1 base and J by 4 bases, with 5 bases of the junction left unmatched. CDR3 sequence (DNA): TGTGCCAGCAGCTTAGCAACTAGCGGGAGGTATTACGAGCAGTACTTC. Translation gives CASSLATSGRYYEQYF.

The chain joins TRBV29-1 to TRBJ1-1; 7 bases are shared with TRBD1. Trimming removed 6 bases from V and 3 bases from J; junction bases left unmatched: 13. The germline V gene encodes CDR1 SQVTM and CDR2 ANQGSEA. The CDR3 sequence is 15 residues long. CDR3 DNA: TGCAGCGTCGTGGGACAGTCAACGGGTGACACTGAAGCTTTCTTT. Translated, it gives CSVVGQSTGDTEAFF.